Below are 7 T cell receptor beta chains sequenced from a single sample in a study of T cell responses to AZD1222 COVID-19 vaccine. Using immunoSEQ multiplex PCR, the repertoire was profiled, and TCRdb retains in-frame clones only, with some absent. The sample holds roughly 100,000 clones, less than 85% seen once. The sample consisted of peripheral blood, taken 28 days after the second AZD1222 dose. The receptors here all came from an adult who received the AZD1222 COVID-19 vaccine.

V and J are TRBV9 and TRBJ2-7; TRBD1 is a possible D gene (6 bases). Germline V gene data show CDR1 as SGDLS and CDR2 as YYNGEE. The CDR3 is made up of 16 amino acids. Trimming took off 4 bases at V and 1 base at J, with 18 bases between the two ends. CDR3 amino acids: CASSQRSGGHSYEQYF. CDR3 nucleotide sequence: TGTGCCAGCAGCCAACGCAGTGGGGGACATTCCTACGAGCAGTACTTC.

There are a few counts of this clone. V gene TRBV7-2 combines with J gene TRBJ1-6; D gene ambiguous. V lost 1 base and J 0 bases, leaving 10 bases between the germline ends. The germline V gene encodes CDR1 SGHTA and CDR2 FQGNSA. The CDR3 totals 17 residues. The CDR3 region is CASSLDAWSSYNSPLHF. CDR3 coding DNA: TGTGCCAGCAGCTTAGATGCGTGGAGCTCCTATAATTCACCCCTCCACTTT. The full variable domain, its missing parts supplied by reference TRBV7-2 and TRBJ1-6, is GAGVSQSPSNKVTEKGKDVELRCDPISGHTALYWYRQSLGQGLEFLIYFQGNSAPDKSGLPSDRFSAERTGGSVSTLTIQRTQQEDSAVYLCASSLDAWSSYNSPLHFGNGTRLTVT.

This clone was recorded once. The CDR3 here is CASSLDGRGADTQYF. In nucleotides, the CDR3 is TGCGCCAGCAGCCTGGACGGCAGGGGGGCTGATACGCAGTATTTT. The V gene is TRBV5-1, the J gene TRBJ2-3; tentatively, D is TRBD1 (7 bases). V gave up 4 bases and J gave up 6 bases, with 18 bases separating them. CDR3 length: 15 amino acids. Germline V gene lookup returns CDR1 SGHRS and CDR2 YFSETQ.

This rearrangement joins TRBV21-1 to TRBJ2-6; TRBD1 is the table's D call and was not checked against the DNA. TRBV21-1 is classified as a pseudogene. The CDR3 spans 19 residues. CDR3 amino acids: CASSPPIRQGYSGANVLTF. Here the CDR3 DNA reads TGTGCCAGCAGCCCCCCTATCCGACAGGGCTACTCTGGGGCCAACGTCCTGACTTTC.

V is TRBV7-8 and J is TRBJ2-2; D is unresolved. The CDR3 consists of 15 residues. The germline CDR1 and CDR2 sequences are SGHVS and FQNEAQ. Trimming removed 5 bases at V and 4 bases at J, with 14 bases between. The CDR3 spells CASSPLRTSTGELFF. CDR3 DNA: TGTGCCAGCAGCCCCCTCCGGACGTCCACCGGGGAGCTGTTTTTT.

The rearrangement uses TRBV2 and TRBJ2-4; D remains unclear. Trimming took 4 bases from V and 7 from J, leaving 14 bases between them. CDR3 size: 14 residues. The germline V gene has CDR1 SNHLY and CDR2 FYNNEI. Written as DNA, the CDR3 is TGTGCCAGCAGTGCCGAGCTTTCAACTAACATTCAGTACTTC. Its translation: CASSAELSTNIQYF.

V is TRBV12-3 or TRBV12-4 and J is TRBJ2-1; 9 bases agree with TRBD2. This CDR3 comprises 13 residues. After removal of 8 bases from V and 12 bases from J, the junction contained 11 bases not matched to a gene. The CDR3 nucleotides are TGTGCCAGCTCAAGACCTGGCGGGAGGGCGCAGTTCTTC. Its translation is CASSRPGGRAQFF.